The rows below give T cell receptor beta chains drawn from one sample of a study of blood T cells in healthy people across ages. MiXCR was run by TCRdb on the 5' RACE reads, yielding one entry per CDR3 protein. Seen here are about 760,000 distinct CDR3 sequences, about 61% observed once, and the top ten hold 20% to 30%. Sample: blood. Receptors originate from a middle-aged man in good health. Both conserved end residues are part of each CDR3. A D gene is named only where the DNA matches it firmly. Rows give clone size only sometimes, using once, few, many, or a class for an expanded clone.

V,D,length,J,size,DNA,CDR3
TRBV7-9,NA,16,TRBJ2-7,NA,TGTGCCAGCAGCTTAGATTTCGGGGGAGGTGGTGATGAGCAGTACTTC,CASSLDFGGGGDEQYF
TRBV29-1,NA,14,TRBJ2-7,many,TGCAGCGTTCTACGGAGGGGGAGCTCCTACGAGCAGTACTTC,CSVLRRGSSYEQYF
TRBV6-1,NA,15,TRBJ2-7,once,TGTGCCAGCAGTGAACCTCCCAGGACCGATTACGAGCAGTACTTC,CASSEPPRTDYEQYF
TRBV9,NA,15,TRBJ2-5,NA,TGTGCCAGCAGCGTAGCGCCCGGGACTCACAATGAGCAGTACTTC,CASSVAPGTHNEQYF
TRBV15,NA,13,TRBJ2-7,NA,TGTGCCACCAGCGCCCGTTGGGGGGTCGAGCAGTACTTC,CATSARWGVEQYF
TRBV29-1,NA,13,TRBJ2-5,NA,TGCAGCGTTGTGTCTGGGTCCGAAGAGACCCAGTACTTC,CSVVSGSEETQYF
TRBV6-1,TRBD1,13,TRBJ1-1,NA,TGTGCCAGCAACCCGACAGGGGGGACTGAAGCTTTCTTT,CASNPTGGTEAFF
TRBV4-2,NA,17,TRBJ1-2,NA,TGTGCCAGCAGCCAAGATCTCGGCGCTCAGGGGAACTATGGCTACACCTTC,CASSQDLGAQGNYGYTF
TRBV7-3,TRBD1,14,TRBJ1-1,NA,TGTGCCAGCAGCTTAATGGGACAGGGGGGAGAAGCTTTCTTT,CASSLMGQGGEAFF
TRBV29-1,TRBD1,11,TRBJ1-2,NA,TGCAGCGTCGAGGACAGGGCTGGCTACACCTTC,CSVEDRAGYTF
TRBV11-2,NA,15,TRBJ1-5,NA,TGTGCCAGCAGCTTCGGACAGAGGCTTGAGCAGCCCCAGCATTTT,CASSFGQRLEQPQHF
TRBV4-3,TRBD2,15,TRBJ2-7,few,TGCGCCAGCAGCCAAGTGCTAGCGGGAGCCTACGAGCAGTACTTC,CASSQVLAGAYEQYF
TRBV21-1,NA,17,TRBJ1-4,NA,TGTGCCAGCAGCACGCGGTGGTGGAGGGGCACTAATGAAAAACTGTTTTTT,CASSTRWWRGTNEKLFF
TRBV11-2,NA,13,TRBJ2-3,NA,TGTGCCAGCAGCCCCCGGGCCAGACATACGCAGTATTTT,CASSPRARHTQYF
TRBV6-5,TRBD1,14,TRBJ2-5,few,TGTGCCAGCAGCCGGGGACAGATGAAAGAGACCCAGTACTTC,CASSRGQMKETQYF
TRBV11-2,NA,16,TRBJ2-7,NA,TGTGCCAGCAGCCGGCTCGGGGTCGGAGGGACCTACGAGCAGTACTTC,CASSRLGVGGTYEQYF
TRBV5-1,TRBD1,16,TRBJ1-2,NA,TGCGCCAGCAGCTTCGATCCGACAGGGACGGTCTATGGCTACACCTTC,CASSFDPTGTVYGYTF
TRBV5-1,NA,13,TRBJ2-7,few,TGCGCCAGCAGCGTAAACTTCTCCTACGAGCAGTACTTC,CASSVNFSYEQYF
TRBV6-6,NA,17,TRBJ2-7,NA,TGTGCCAGCAACCCCAAAAGGGGGGGTCTGACATCCTACGAGCAGTACTTC,CASNPKRGGLTSYEQYF
TRBV6-1,TRBD2,14,TRBJ2-7,few,TGTGCCAGCATTGCCATAGCGGGACCTTACGAGCAGTACTTC,CASIAIAGPYEQYF
TRBV2,TRBD1,19,TRBJ2-6,few,TGTGCCAGCAGCCTGAGACAGGGGGCGCGTTCATCAGGGGCCAACGTCCTGACTTTC,CASSLRQGARSSGANVLTF
TRBV29-1,TRBD1,14,TRBJ2-5,NA,TGCAGCGCAATTGGACAGGGGGCGCTCGGGGAGCAGTACTTC,CSAIGQGALGEQYF
TRBV4-2,TRBD2,16,TRBJ2-3,NA,TGTGCCAGCAGCGAAGGACTAGCGGGGGGCTCTGATACGCAGTATTTT,CASSEGLAGGSDTQYF
TRBV6-5,NA,13,TRBJ2-3,few,TGTGCCAGCAGTTCACTTTACACAGATACGCAGTATTTT,CASSSLYTDTQYF
TRBV20-1,NA,14,TRBJ2-1,NA,TGCAGTGCTAGCGGACTCCACGGGGATTTTGAGCAGTTCTTC,CSASGLHGDFEQFF
TRBV5-1,NA,13,TRBJ2-7,NA,TGCGCCAGCAGCTCGAGAGGGGACGGCGAGCAGTACTTC,CASSSRGDGEQYF
TRBV20-1,TRBD1,13,TRBJ2-3,NA,TGCAGTGCTAGACGGACAGGGGAGGGTACGCAGTATTTT,CSARRTGEGTQYF
TRBV9,NA,12,TRBJ2-5,NA,TGTGCCAGCAGCCCGCGGGCGGAGACCCAGTACTTC,CASSPRAETQYF
TRBV5-6,TRBD1,15,TRBJ2-5,NA,TGTGCCAGCAGCTTTTGGACAGGGGGGTACAATGAGCAGTACTTC,CASSFWTGGYNEQYF
TRBV13,TRBD1,18,TRBJ2-6,few,TGTGCCAGCAGCTACATGACAGGGGGCTTATCGGGGGCCAACGTCCTGACTTTC,CASSYMTGGLSGANVLTF
TRBV7-9,NA,12,TRBJ2-1,NA,TGTGCCAGCAGCTTCGGACTACCCGAGCAGTTCTTC,CASSFGLPEQFF
TRBV7-2,NA,14,TRBJ2-5,NA,TGTGCCAGCAGCTCCGGGACAAATGGAGAGACCCAGTACTTC,CASSSGTNGETQYF
TRBV5-1,NA,14,TRBJ2-7,NA,TGCGCCAGCAGCCCCACGAACCAACATAACGAGCAGTACTTC,CASSPTNQHNEQYF
TRBV20-1,NA,12,TRBJ2-1,many,TGCAGTGCCGTCGGGAATTACAATGAGCAGTTCTTC,CSAVGNYNEQFF